This TCR beta chain was identified during a study of shared clonotypes between healthy human individuals. Original analysis: Filtering of immunoSEQ junctional sequences could not match full-length read filtering. Method: immunoSEQ multiplex PCR; TCRdb's copy keeps in-frame clones and lacks some. The DNA was the basis for D and trimming; V, J and clone size are from that table. The sample lists 2 million to 2.5 million clones, about 95% occurring once. The CDR3 is made up of 13 amino acids. CDR1 and CDR2 from the germline V gene are SQVTM and ANQGSEA. Naive CD8 cells comprised CD45RO-negative, CCR7-positively selected cells, excluding terminally differentiated effector memory CD45RA+ cells. In this sample, this clone turned up once.

The receptor was derived from a man younger than 30 in good health. V usage is TRBV29-1 and J usage is TRBJ2-1; 11 bases fit TRBD2. The sample was naive CD8+ T cells sorted from blood. This chain's CDR3 is CSELAGEYNEQFF. In DNA, the CDR3 is TGCAGTGAACTAGCGGGGGAATACAATGAGCAGTTCTTC.